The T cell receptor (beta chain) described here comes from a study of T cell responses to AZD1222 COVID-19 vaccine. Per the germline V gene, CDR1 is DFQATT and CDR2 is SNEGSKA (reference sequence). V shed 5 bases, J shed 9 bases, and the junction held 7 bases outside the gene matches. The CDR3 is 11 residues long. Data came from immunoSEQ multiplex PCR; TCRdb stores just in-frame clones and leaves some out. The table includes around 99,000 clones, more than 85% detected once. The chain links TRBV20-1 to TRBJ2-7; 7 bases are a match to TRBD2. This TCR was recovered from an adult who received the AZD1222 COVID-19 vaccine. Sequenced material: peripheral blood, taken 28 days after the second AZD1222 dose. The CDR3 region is CSAGGEGLQYF. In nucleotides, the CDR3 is TGCAGTGCTGGGGGGGAGGGTTTGCAGTACTTC.